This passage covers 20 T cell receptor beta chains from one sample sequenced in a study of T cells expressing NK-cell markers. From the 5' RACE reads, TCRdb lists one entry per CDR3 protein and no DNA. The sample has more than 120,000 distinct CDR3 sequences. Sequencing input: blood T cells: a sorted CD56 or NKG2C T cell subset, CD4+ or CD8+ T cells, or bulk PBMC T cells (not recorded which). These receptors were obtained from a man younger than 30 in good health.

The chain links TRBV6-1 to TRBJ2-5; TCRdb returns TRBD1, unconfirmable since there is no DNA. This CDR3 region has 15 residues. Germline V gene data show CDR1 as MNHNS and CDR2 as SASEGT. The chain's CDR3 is CASSERDRRKETQYF.

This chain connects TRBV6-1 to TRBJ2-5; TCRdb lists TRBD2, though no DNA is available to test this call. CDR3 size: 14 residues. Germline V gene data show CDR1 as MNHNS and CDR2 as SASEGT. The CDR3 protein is CASSPLSAGETQYF.

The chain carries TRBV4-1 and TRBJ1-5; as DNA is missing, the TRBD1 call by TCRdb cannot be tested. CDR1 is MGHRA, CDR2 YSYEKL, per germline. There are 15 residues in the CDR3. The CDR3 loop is CASSQDDRMNQPQHF.

CDR3 in amino acids: CASSEYPSGDADTQYF. The chain recombines TRBV2 with TRBJ2-3; TCRdb picks TRBD2, but there is no DNA to check that call. CDR3 size: 16 residues. CDR1 is SNHLY and CDR2 is FYNNEI in the germline V gene.

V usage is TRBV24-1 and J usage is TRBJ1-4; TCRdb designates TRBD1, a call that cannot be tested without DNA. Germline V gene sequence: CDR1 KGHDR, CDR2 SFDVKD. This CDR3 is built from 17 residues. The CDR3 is CATSDSRDRGFREKLFF.

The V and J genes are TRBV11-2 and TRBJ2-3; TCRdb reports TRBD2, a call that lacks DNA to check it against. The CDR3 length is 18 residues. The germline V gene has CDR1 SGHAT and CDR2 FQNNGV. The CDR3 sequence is CASSLLEGHLTSTDTQYF.

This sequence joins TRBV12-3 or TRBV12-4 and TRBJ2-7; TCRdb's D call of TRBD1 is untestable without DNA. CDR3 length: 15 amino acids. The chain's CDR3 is CASSRPQGAPYEQYF.

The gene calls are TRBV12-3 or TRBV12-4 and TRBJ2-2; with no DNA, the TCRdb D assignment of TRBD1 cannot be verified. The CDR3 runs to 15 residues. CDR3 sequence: CASSFGGGYTGELFF.

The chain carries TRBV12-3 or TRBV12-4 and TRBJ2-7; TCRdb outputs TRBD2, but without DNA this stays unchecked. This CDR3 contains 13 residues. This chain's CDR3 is CASSVGLTYEQYF.

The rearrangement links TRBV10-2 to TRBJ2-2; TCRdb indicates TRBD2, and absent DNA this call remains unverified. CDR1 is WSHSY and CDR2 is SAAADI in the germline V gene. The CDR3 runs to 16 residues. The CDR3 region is CASSIGLAANTGELFF.

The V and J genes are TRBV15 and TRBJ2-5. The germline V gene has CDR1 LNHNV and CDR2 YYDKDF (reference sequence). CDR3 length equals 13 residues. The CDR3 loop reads CATSRPAGETQYF.

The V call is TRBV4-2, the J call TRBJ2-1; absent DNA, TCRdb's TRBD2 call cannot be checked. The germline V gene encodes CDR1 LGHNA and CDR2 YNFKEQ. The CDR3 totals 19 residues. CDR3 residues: CASSQGASGRAKAGNEQFF.

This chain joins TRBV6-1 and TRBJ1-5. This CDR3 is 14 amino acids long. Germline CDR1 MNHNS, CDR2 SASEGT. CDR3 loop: CASSDVLWNQPQHF.

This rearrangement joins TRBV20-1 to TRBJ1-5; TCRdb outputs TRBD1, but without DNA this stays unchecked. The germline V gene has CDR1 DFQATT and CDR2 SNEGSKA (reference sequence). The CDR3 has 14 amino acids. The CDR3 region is CSASLRDSNQPQHF.

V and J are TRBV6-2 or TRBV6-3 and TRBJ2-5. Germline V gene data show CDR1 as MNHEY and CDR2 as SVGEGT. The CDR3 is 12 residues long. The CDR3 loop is CASNTMGETQYF.

CDR3 loop: CASSLAGPQGEQYF. The chain recombines TRBV7-6 with TRBJ2-7; the TCRdb call, TRBD1, lacks DNA for checking. Looked up from germline, CDR1 is SGHVS and CDR2 is FNYEAQ. The CDR3 loop spans 14 amino acids.

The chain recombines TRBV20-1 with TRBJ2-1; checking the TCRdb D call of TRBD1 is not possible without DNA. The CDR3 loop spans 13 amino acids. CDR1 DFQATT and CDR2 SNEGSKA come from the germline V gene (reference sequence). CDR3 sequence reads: CSAVTGSYNEQFF.

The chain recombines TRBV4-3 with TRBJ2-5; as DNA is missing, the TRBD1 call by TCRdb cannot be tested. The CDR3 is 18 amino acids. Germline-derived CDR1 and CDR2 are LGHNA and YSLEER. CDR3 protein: CASSQALPGRSPPETQYF.

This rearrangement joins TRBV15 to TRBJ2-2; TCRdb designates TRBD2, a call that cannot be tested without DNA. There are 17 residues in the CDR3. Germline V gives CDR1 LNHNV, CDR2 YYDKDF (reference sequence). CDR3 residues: CATSRDPLAGGSGELFF.

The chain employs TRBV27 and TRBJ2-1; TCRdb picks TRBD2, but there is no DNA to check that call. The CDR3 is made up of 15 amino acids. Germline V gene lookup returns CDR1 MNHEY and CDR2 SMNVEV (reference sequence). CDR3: CATTGGGLLYNEQFF.